The following is a T cell receptor (beta chain) sequence with its context. Its antigen is not identified. Libraries were prepared by immunoSEQ multiplex PCR; TCRdb keeps only in-frame clonotypes and omits some of them. Found here are 300,000 to 400,000 clones, roughly 90% of them singletons; the top ten hold roughly 10%. The data belong to a study of Ad26.COV2.S vaccination and SARS-CoV-2 variants. Looking at the study overall: Donor got 5x10^10 or 1x10^11 viral particles of Ad26.COV2.S. Study-wide findings and caveats: Total T cell responses may have been underestimated by the TCR breadth and depth analyses. Vaccine recipients posted higher spike-specific TCR breadth than their placebo counterparts. Similar non-spike TCR breadth was observed in recipients of vaccine and of placebo.

Indicated treatment: some 20 received Ad26.COV2.S at low or high dose, single or two shots; roughly five received placebo; per-sample allocation not given. Sampling was done on day 63 after the first vaccine or placebo injection. The CDR3 length is 13 residues. V gave up 2 bases and J gave up 6 bases, with 10 bases separating them. Germline CDR1 reads SEHNR; CDR2 reads FQNEAQ (reference sequence). Sequenced here: peripheral blood, sampled in a trial of Ad26.COV2.S vaccine versus placebo. This clonotype originated in a person aged 18-60 years who received the Ad26.COV2.S COVID-19 vaccine or a placebo. This chain connects TRBV7-9 to TRBJ1-1; D call uncertain. In DNA, the CDR3 is TGTGCCAGCAGCTTACCGGGGAGGGCTGAAGCTTTCTTT. Its protein product is CASSLPGRAEAFF. Full variable domain (missing parts from reference TRBV7-9 and TRBJ1-1): DTGVSQNPRHKITKRGQNVTFRCDPISEHNRLYWYRQTLGQGPEFLTYFQNEAQLEKSRLLSDRFSAERPKGSFSTLEIQRTEQGDSAMYLCASSLPGRAEAFFGQGTRLTVV.